This T cell receptor (beta chain) emerged from a study of blood T cell repertoires in COVID-19. As for the study in general: There were acute and convalescent COVID-19 samples, and they came from the United States, Italy and Spain. T cells, B-cell-depleted T cells, or PBMCs provided the cDNA or gDNA that served as material.

V lost 2 bases, J lost 3 bases, and 7 bases lay in between. This CDR3 contains 13 residues. The germline V gene has CDR1 SGHAT and CDR2 FQNNGV. In the original analysis: Reference gene primer amplification gave nucleated cell count estimates. Profiling relied on immunoSEQ multiplex PCR, and the TCRdb table lists in-frame clones only, not all of them. The V and J calls and clone size come from that table; D and trimming were worked out from the DNA. This sample has under 300,000 clones, with 81% found just once. The genes are TRBV11-2 and TRBJ1-2, with a weak D call TRBD1 (6 bases). The sequencing input was peripheral blood. The origin of this receptor is a woman aged 55-70 years with active or convalescent COVID-19. The CDR3 protein is CASSLSGDYGYTF. CDR3 DNA: TGTGCCAGCAGCTTATCAGGGGACTATGGCTACACCTTC.